A selection of T cell receptor beta chains follows, all from one sample in a study of identical twins' blood T cells. TCRdb itself ran the 5' RACE reads through MiXCR, one entry per CDR3 protein. Of fewer than 450,000 distinct CDR3 sequences listed, around 30% are singletons. The sequenced sample consisted of PBMCs. These receptors were taken from a woman aged 18-49 years in good health. Each CDR3 is given with its conserved first and last residue.

TRBV6-2/TRBV6-3,TRBJ2-7,CASSCEGINYEQYF
TRBV5-1,TRBJ2-1,CASSAGTGGLNEQFF
TRBV5-1,TRBJ1-3,CASNLDGSGNTIYF
TRBV5-1,TRBJ1-1,CASRLTGLWGTEAFF
TRBV19,TRBJ1-1,CASSIEGDTEAFF
TRBV24-1,TRBJ1-5,CATSDGYQPQHF
TRBV2,TRBJ2-1,CASSAYRDHEQFF
TRBV20-1,TRBJ1-4,CSARAPATNEKLFF
TRBV6-5,TRBJ2-2,CASSLQGWSTGELFF
TRBV5-1,TRBJ2-3,CASSTGSGGTDTQYF
TRBV29-1,TRBJ1-5,CSVVEGNQPQHF
TRBV11-2,TRBJ1-1,CASRPSALGNTEAFF
TRBV10-3,TRBJ2-2,CAISDRVTDTGELFF
TRBV5-8,TRBJ2-1,CASSAPTGEVNNEQFF
TRBV27,TRBJ1-6,CASSLVGQPNSPLHF
TRBV9,TRBJ1-5,CASSEEDRNQPQHF
TRBV13,TRBJ1-3,CASSLGRVGDTIYF
TRBV27,TRBJ2-7,CASSTSRGYEQYF
TRBV20-1,TRBJ1-5,CSASIPGEANQPQHF
TRBV5-1,TRBJ2-1,CASSHDGQSEQFF
TRBV6-2/TRBV6-3,TRBJ2-2,CASTYPSRTGNTGELFF
TRBV12-3/TRBV12-4,TRBJ1-3,CASMGSGNTIYF
TRBV5-1,TRBJ1-3,CAGSFRSIVGSLGNTIYF
TRBV19,TRBJ1-5,CASSIAGNQPQHF
TRBV5-1,TRBJ2-4,CASSLGGLAKNIQYF
TRBV6-6,TRBJ1-3,CASSAETGLRNTIYF
TRBV18,TRBJ2-1,CASSPSDSYNEQFF
TRBV4-3,TRBJ2-7,CASSQDSLVDEQYF
TRBV2,TRBJ1-5,CASSEGGRNQPQHF
TRBV6-1,TRBJ1-6,CASKGGNSPLHF
TRBV19,TRBJ1-3,CASSIDPRTSDGNTIYF
TRBV20-1,TRBJ1-1,CSARARRGTEAFF
TRBV20-1,TRBJ1-1,CSARTGEAAEAFF
TRBV3-1,TRBJ1-3,CAGSRRVRGNTIYF
TRBV6-5,TRBJ1-1,CASSSPSLNTEAFF
TRBV6-5,TRBJ2-1,CASKLTGYNEQFF
TRBV20-1,TRBJ1-2,CSASKTGGNGYTF
TRBV19,TRBJ1-6,CASSIEGNYNSPLHF
TRBV29-1,TRBJ2-3,CSAALLAGVTDTQYF
TRBV7-6,TRBJ2-2,CASSKLDMVTTGELFF
TRBV10-3,TRBJ1-2,CAISEGDTYGYTF
TRBV6-2/TRBV6-3,TRBJ2-1,CASLPGPTNEQFF
TRBV29-1,TRBJ2-3,CSVAGSGGVTDTQYF
TRBV11-2,TRBJ2-7,CASSPEDRGDMSYEQYF
TRBV10-3,TRBJ1-1,CAISTGQAVQAFF
TRBV27,TRBJ1-6,CASSLSRAGINSPLHF
TRBV7-2,TRBJ1-3,CASSLGGFGNTIYF
TRBV20-1,TRBJ2-7,CSARGTFHGPYEQYF
TRBV5-1,TRBJ2-2,CASAGVNTGELFF
TRBV7-9,TRBJ2-1,CASSSGTPYNEQFF
TRBV4-2,TRBJ1-5,CASSHEYVGQPQHF
TRBV29-1,TRBJ2-2,CSVVSRAGTGELFF
TRBV6-5,TRBJ2-7,CASSQSVLARPGEQYF
TRBV27,TRBJ2-3,CASSLNRADTQYF
TRBV20-1,TRBJ2-4,CSAGGVLGTQAKNIQYF
TRBV3-1,TRBJ1-1,CAGSQVGVSEAFF
TRBV9,TRBJ1-1,CASSPPQEIMNTEAFF
TRBV28,TRBJ1-6,CASTTGDSYNSPLHF